Reported below is one TCR beta chain. The repertoire was sequenced with immunoSEQ multiplex PCR; TCRdb's copy has only in-frame clones and lacks some. The sample yields tens of thousands of clones, less than 85% seen once. This sample stems from a study of control samples from healthy donors and cancer patients. The V and J ends lost 0 bases and 0 bases respectively, with 10 bases between them. Germline values: CDR1 SGDLS, CDR2 YYNGEE. This CDR3 has 15 amino acids. The chain couples TRBV9 to TRBJ2-7, with D uncertain. The sample taken for sequencing was blood. This clonotype originated in a man in his sixties in good health. CDR3 nucleotides: TGTGCCAGCAGCGTAGGTCAGCTTAGCTCCTACGAGCAGTACTTC. Translated: CASSVGQLSSYEQYF.